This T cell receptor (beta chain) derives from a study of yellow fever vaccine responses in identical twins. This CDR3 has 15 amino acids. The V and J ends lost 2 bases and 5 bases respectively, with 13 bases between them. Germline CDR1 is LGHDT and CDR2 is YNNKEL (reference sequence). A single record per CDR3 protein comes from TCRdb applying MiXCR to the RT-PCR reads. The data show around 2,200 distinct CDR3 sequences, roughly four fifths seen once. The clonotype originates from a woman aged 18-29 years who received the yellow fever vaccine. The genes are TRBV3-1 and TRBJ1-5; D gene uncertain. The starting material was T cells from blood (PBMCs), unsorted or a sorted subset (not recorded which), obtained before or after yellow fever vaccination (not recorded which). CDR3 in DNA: TGTGCCAGCAGCCAAACGACCCGGGGTGATCAGCCCCAGCATTTT. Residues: CASSQTTRGDQPQHF.